Listed here are 14 T cell receptor beta chains from one sample, sequenced in a study of post-analysis software for immune sequencing data. Antigen specificity for these receptors is unknown. Findings and caveats of the study: Compared with controls, patients had more of five TRBV segments, including TRBV5-6, TRBV5-1 and TRBV20-1.

Each TCR beta cDNA library carried unique molecular identifiers. TCRdb analysed the PCR reads with MiXCR anew, one entry per CDR3 protein. This sample yields fewer than 900,000 distinct CDR3 sequences, of which around 42% are seen a single time; 4.9% belongs to the top ten. Sequencing input: blood. These receptors came from a girl between 10 and 17 years old with multiple sclerosis.

The chain links TRBV12-3 or TRBV12-4 to TRBJ1-2; D is unresolved. This CDR3 is built from 15 residues. Trimming removed 6 bases from V and 0 bases from J, with 14 bases in between. The CDR3 DNA is TGTGCCAGCAGCCGATACAGCGGAGCTAACTATGGCTACACCTTC. Its protein is CASSRYSGANYGYTF.

This chain links TRBV2 with TRBJ2-7, with 7 bases matching TRBD1. V was clipped by 5 bases and J by 1 base; unmatched bases: 8. This CDR3 is 15 amino acids long. Germline CDR1 is SNHLY and CDR2 is FYNNEI. CDR3 residues: CASSTDRARSYEQYF. CDR3 DNA sequence: TGTGCCAGCAGTACCGACAGGGCCCGATCCTACGAGCAGTACTTC.

In this sample, this clonotype turned up a few times. The rearrangement joins TRBV5-1 to TRBJ1-2, with unresolved D. Trimming took off 1 base at V and 1 base at J, with 11 bases between the two ends. Germline values: CDR1 SGHRS, CDR2 YFSETQ. This CDR3 comprises 15 residues. In DNA, the CDR3 is TGCGCCAGCAGCTTGAGTTTCCTCGGTAACTATGGCTACACCTTC. The encoded protein is CASSLSFLGNYGYTF.

V is TRBV7-9 and J is TRBJ2-7, with D maybe TRBD1 (6 bases). The CDR3 totals 15 residues. CDR1 is SEHNR and CDR2 is FQNEAQ in the germline V gene (reference sequence). V lost 5 bases and J 2 bases, leaving 16 bases between the germline ends. The CDR3 loop reads CASSPRTDTTYEQYF. CDR3 bases: TGTGCCAGCAGCCCTAGGACAGACACCACCTACGAGCAGTACTTC.

This clonotype was found a few times. The chain has TRBV20-1 and TRBJ1-2, with D uncertain. Trimming stripped 6 bases from V and 7 bases from J, with 6 bases between. The length of the CDR3 is 9 residues. Germline CDR1 reads DFQATT; CDR2 reads SNEGSKA (reference sequence). The CDR3 region is CSAAAGYTF. CDR3 bases: TGCAGTGCAGCAGCTGGCTACACCTTC.

The genes are TRBV6-5 and TRBJ2-7, with D hard to call. This CDR3 comprises 15 residues. Germline lookup yields CDR1 MNHEY and CDR2 SVGAGI. V lost 0 bases to trimming and J lost 3 bases, with 12 bases between them. The CDR3 protein is CASSYSGVGIYEQYF. As DNA, the CDR3 is TGTGCCAGCAGTTACTCGGGCGTAGGGATCTACGAGCAGTACTTC.

The chain joins TRBV28 to TRBJ1-4; possibly TRBD1 for D (5 bases). The V gene lost 6 bases and the J gene lost 0 bases, with 11 bases spanning the gap. The length of the CDR3 is 15 residues. Germline V gives CDR1 MDHEN, CDR2 SYDVKM. CDR3 residues: CASRTGRATNEKLFF. The CDR3 nucleotides are TGTGCCAGCAGAACCGGCAGGGCAACTAATGAAAAACTGTTTTTT.

This chain connects TRBV5-1 to TRBJ2-3; D perhaps matches TRBD1 (6 bases). The V gene's germline CDR1 is SGHRS and CDR2 YFSETQ. V lost 1 base and J lost 4, with 13 bases in between. The CDR3 is 15 amino acids. DNA for the CDR3: TGCGCCAGCAGCTTGCAGGGGTCGCCAGCAGATACGCAGTATTTT. Its translation is CASSLQGSPADTQYF.

J is TRBJ1-4 and V is TRBV10-3; 10 bases align to TRBD1. CDR1 and CDR2 from the germline V gene are ENHRY and SYGVKD. The CDR3 sequence is 13 residues long. The V segment lost 6 bases and the J segment 6 bases; nucleotides outside the gene matches: 1. The CDR3 nucleotides are TGTGCCATCAGAGGGACAGGGGATGAAAAACTGTTTTTT. Encoded protein: CAIRGTGDEKLFF.

The chain links TRBV7-2 to TRBJ2-1, with TRBD2 matching 9 bases. V lost 5 bases and J lost 5; bases outside the gene matches: 16. From germline, CDR1 is SGHTA and CDR2 FQGNSA. This CDR3 region has 18 residues. CDR3 DNA sequence: TGTGCCAGCAGCCGAGTCTACCCCCAGCGGGAGGCAAACAATGAGCAGTTCTTC. Protein: CASSRVYPQREANNEQFF.

This chain links TRBV20-1 with TRBJ2-1, with TRBD1 identical over 7 bases. CDR3 length: 14 residues. The junction had 10 bases not matched to a gene; V was cut back by 6 bases and J by 5 bases. Germline V gives CDR1 DFQATT, CDR2 SNEGSKA (reference sequence). The CDR3 reads CSAWNRGLNNEQFF. The CDR3 region has the DNA TGCAGTGCCTGGAACAGGGGCCTCAACAATGAGCAGTTCTTC.

The chain is built from TRBV4-3 and TRBJ2-3; 7 nucleotides align to TRBD2. The germline gives CDR1 LGHNA, CDR2 YSLEER. The CDR3 runs 15 residues. J was trimmed by 6 bases and V by 0 bases; bases with no gene match: 6. The CDR3 loop reads CASSQDSGEGDTQYF. CDR3 bases: TGCGCCAGCAGCCAAGACTCCGGGGAGGGGGATACGCAGTATTTT.

The V call is TRBV12-3 or TRBV12-4, the J call TRBJ2-3; 15 bases map to TRBD2. Trimming took 6 bases from V and 3 from J; bases not matched to a gene: 1. This CDR3 spans 15 amino acids. The CDR3 DNA reads TGTGCCAGCAGGGGGACTAGCGGGAGGACAGATACGCAGTATTTT. Amino acids: CASRGTSGRTDTQYF.

In its sample, this clonotype was seen a few times. The DNA of the CDR3 is TGTGCCTGGCGACAGGGAGCTAACTATGGCTACACCTTC. Protein: CAWRQGANYGYTF. This sequence joins TRBV30 and TRBJ1-2; 7 bases match TRBD1. The trim removed 5 bases at V and 0 bases at J, leaving 3 bases unmatched. Germline CDR1 and CDR2: GTSNPN and SVGIG (reference sequence). This CDR3 spans 13 amino acids. Full variable domain (outside the CDR3, taken from reference TRBV30 and TRBJ1-2): SQTIHQWPATLVQPVGSPLSLECTVEGTSNPNLYWYRQAAGRGLQLLFYSVGIGQISSEVPQNLSASRPQDRQFILSSKKLLLSDSGFYLCAWRQGANYGYTFGSGTRLTVV.